The clone carrying this T cell receptor beta chain was counted a few times. Its antigen is currently unknown. TCRdb independently ran MiXCR on the 5' RACE reads; one entry per CDR3 protein. The repertoire holds hundreds of thousands of distinct CDR3 sequences, around 12% seen once, with around 1.6% in the top ten. This specimen comes from a study of identical twins. Study-wide results and caveats: Within cord blood, abundant beta clonotypes carried fewer insertions, but memory repertoires showed no such trend. Out-of-frame sharing of TCR alpha in monozygotic twins was underestimated by models.

This sample also belongs to another study, concerning yellow fever vaccine responses in identical twins.

The sequenced sample was PBMCs. This TCR was recovered from a young woman in good health.

The CDR3 spells CASGTGGGDEQFF. CDR3 coding DNA: TGTGCCAGCGGCACGGGAGGCGGGGATGAGCAGTTCTTC. The chain links TRBV27 to TRBJ2-1, with 7 nucleotides matching TRBD2. This CDR3 has 13 amino acids. Per germline, CDR1 MNHEY and CDR2 SMNVEV (reference sequence). The ends lost 8 bases at V and 8 bases at J; junction bases unmatched: 9.